This T cell receptor (beta chain) was profiled in a study of T cell clones after liver transplantation. Germline V gene lookup returns CDR1 MNHNS and CDR2 SASEGT. Trimming removed 0 bases at V and 4 bases at J, with 6 bases between. The CDR3 extends over 14 amino acids. With regard to this clone: The antigen remains unidentified.

Unstimulated PBMCs were sorted into CD3+CD4+ and CD3+CD8+ populations. Study-wide points: Migration into the graft, not deletion, may explain lost graft donor-reactive T cells. Low donor cell numbers restricted donor-reactive repertoire measurement in a couple of subjects.

Profiling relied on immunoSEQ multiplex PCR, and the TCRdb table lists in-frame clones only, not all of them. The table lists 50,000 or so clones, about 69% of them singletons, with around 9.4% in the top ten. This sample comprised CD4+ T cells from blood, obtained less than 70 months after liver transplant. The V gene is TRBV6-1, the J gene TRBJ2-2, with D uncertain. The sequence was obtained from a human patient who received a liver transplant. Part of the T cells may come from the graft donor. As DNA, the CDR3 is TGTGCCAGCAGTGAAGCCCAGAGCACCGGGGAGCTGTTTTTT. Amino acid sequence: CASSEAQSTGELFF.